This T cell receptor (beta chain) was recovered during a study of blood T cell repertoires in COVID-19. CDR3 length: 15 residues. Germline CDR1 reads SGHRS; CDR2 reads YFSETQ. The J segment lost 4 bases and the V segment lost 0 bases, leaving 5 bases of the junction unmatched. The table came from immunoSEQ multiplex PCR; TCRdb's copy has only in-frame clones and leaves some out. This table has some 71,000 clones, around 89% appearing once. This sequence joins TRBV5-1 and TRBJ1-2, with TRBD1 identical over 8 bases. Material: peripheral blood. This receptor was taken from a man between 45 and 60 years old with acute or convalescent COVID-19. This CDR3 is CASSLDGQGSYGYTF. The CDR3 DNA is TGCGCCAGCAGCTTGGATGGACAGGGAAGCTATGGCTACACCTTC.